One sample yielded the 16 T cell receptor beta chains listed below, sequenced in a study of T cell repertoires in cytomegalovirus infection. One entry per CDR3 protein, called by TCRdb with MiXCR from the reads. The data contain around 260,000 distinct CDR3 sequences, roughly 24% of them singletons. Sequencing was performed on PBMCs. These receptors were taken from a human donor in good health (CMV status not recorded). Some clones in this sample may be carry-over from other donors' samples.

At least ten counts were recorded for this clonotype. V is TRBV7-9 and J is TRBJ2-3; 7 positions match TRBD2. V trimming: 5 bases; J trimming: 6 bases; junction bases outside the gene matches: 11. The CDR3 is 15 residues long. In germline, CDR1 is SEHNR, CDR2 FQNEAQ (reference sequence). This CDR3 is CASSPRAGESDTQYF. CDR3 DNA: TGTGCCAGCAGCCCTCGGGCGGGGGAATCGGATACGCAGTATTTT.

The chain carries TRBV27 and TRBJ2-1; TRBD1 matches 10 bases. Germline CDR1 and CDR2: MNHEY and SMNVEV (reference sequence). The V segment lost 5 bases and the J segment 4 bases; nucleotides outside the gene matches: 8. This CDR3 spans 16 amino acids. This CDR3 is CASSLKTGGAYNEQFF. CDR3 coding DNA: TGTGCCAGCAGTCTAAAGACAGGGGGCGCGTACAATGAGCAGTTCTTC.

This clonotype was found many times. This chain connects TRBV7-2 to TRBJ2-7, with D uncertain. The CDR3 is 13 amino acids. CDR1 and CDR2 (germline): SGHTA, FQGNSA. The germline V and J ends were trimmed by 7 bases and 0 bases, with 10 bases remaining between them. Here the CDR3 reads CASTPTGSYEQYF. The CDR3 coding sequence is TGTGCCAGCACCCCGACGGGCTCCTACGAGCAGTACTTC.

This clonotype is classed as medium-sized. The genes are TRBV6-2 or TRBV6-3 and TRBJ2-1, with a possible D match to TRBD2 (6 bases). The V end was cut by 7 bases, the J end by 9 bases, with 19 bases between. Germline V gene data show CDR1 as MNHEY and CDR2 as SVGEGT. The length of the CDR3 is 14 residues. CDR3 residues: CASTWDSLNSEQFF. DNA of the CDR3: TGTGCCAGCACTTGGGACTCCCTGAATTCTGAGCAGTTCTTC.

The chain combines TRBV20-1 with TRBJ1-6; D is undetermined. Germline CDR1 reads DFQATT; CDR2 reads SNEGSKA (reference sequence). The V end was cut by 0 bases, the J end by 4 bases, with 10 bases between. CDR3 length: 15 amino acids. The CDR3 spells CSAREPIPYNSPLHF. In DNA, the CDR3 is TGCAGTGCTAGAGAACCGATCCCTTATAATTCACCCCTCCACTTT.

This clonotype was recorded at least ten times. This chain connects TRBV7-9 to TRBJ2-4; D not resolved. Germline-derived CDR1 and CDR2 are SEHNR and FQNEAQ (reference sequence). V was trimmed by 0 bases and J by 0 bases, leaving 9 bases between them. The CDR3 spans 16 residues. In DNA, the CDR3 is TGTGCCAGCAGCTTAGCGGCGACGTCAGCCAAAAACATTCAGTACTTC. It codes for CASSLAATSAKNIQYF. The variable domain in full, completed from reference TRBV7-9 and TRBJ2-4, reads DTGVSQNPRHKITKRGQNVTFRCDPISEHNRLYWYRQTLGQGPEFLTYFQNEAQLEKSRLLSDRFSAERPKGSFSTLEIQRTEQGDSAMYLCASSLAATSAKNIQYFGAGTRLSVL.

The genes are TRBV5-6 and TRBJ2-1; no firm D call. Germline CDR1 reads SGHDT; CDR2 reads YYEEEE. Between the trimmed V and J ends, which lost 1 base and 1 base, there was a span of 9 bases. The CDR3 consists of 15 residues. CDR3: CASSLPPISYNEQFF. CDR3 nucleotide sequence: TGTGCCAGCAGCTTGCCGCCGATTTCCTACAATGAGCAGTTCTTC.

This chain uses TRBV20-1 with TRBJ2-6, with unresolved D. Germline V gene data show CDR1 as DFQATT and CDR2 as SNEGSKA (reference sequence). The CDR3 has 14 residues. Trimming pared 0 bases from V and 4 bases from J, leaving 7 bases between. This chain's CDR3 is CSARDQSGANVLTF. The DNA for the CDR3 is TGCAGTGCTAGAGATCAGTCGGGGGCCAACGTCCTGACTTTC.

This clonotype was seen repeatedly, ten times or more. The chain carries TRBV7-2 and TRBJ2-5, with 12 bases lining up with TRBD2. The CDR3 is made up of 16 amino acids. V was pared by 1 base and J by 3 bases, with 3 bases of the junction left unmatched. Looked up from germline, CDR1 is SGHTA and CDR2 is FQGNSA. The CDR3 loop is CASSLGWTSGKETQYF. The CDR3 DNA is TGTGCCAGCAGCTTAGGTTGGACTAGCGGGAAAGAGACCCAGTACTTC.

This clonotype was counted between two and nine times. Here the CDR3 reads CATSRDKSDYSNQPQHF. In DNA form, the CDR3 reads TGTGCCACCAGCAGAGATAAGTCAGATTATAGCAATCAGCCCCAGCATTTT. This chain uses TRBV15 with TRBJ1-5, with D unclear. The V gene's germline CDR1 is LNHNV and CDR2 YYDKDF (reference sequence). The length of the CDR3 is 17 residues. V was clipped by 0 bases and J by 0 bases, with 12 bases between them.

This clonotype was counted at least ten times. The chain uses TRBV7-2 and TRBJ2-3; D call uncertain. Germline loops: CDR1 SGHTA, CDR2 FQGNSA. V was trimmed by 7 bases and J by 4 bases, leaving 12 bases between them. The length of the CDR3 is 13 residues. CDR3 residues: CASKLRGADTQYF. CDR3 nucleotide sequence: TGTGCCAGCAAACTCCGTGGCGCAGATACGCAGTATTTT.

This clonotype came up a few times. The chain links TRBV7-3 to TRBJ2-1; 7 bases line up with TRBD2. V gave up 0 bases and J gave up 7 bases; unmatched junction bases: 9. Germline V gives CDR1 SGHTA, CDR2 FQGTGA. The CDR3 covers 16 residues. The CDR3 DNA sequence: TGTGCCAGCAGCTTAACGGGGCGGGGGTTGAAGAATGAGCAGTTCTTC. This encodes CASSLTGRGLKNEQFF. Supplemented by reference TRBV7-3 and TRBJ2-1, the full variable domain reads GAGVSQTPSNKVTEKGKYVELRCDPISGHTALYWYRQSLGQGPEFLIYFQGTGAADDSGLPNDRFFAVRPEGSVSTLKIQRTERGDSAVYLCASSLTGRGLKNEQFFGPGTRLTVL.

The J gene is TRBJ2-5, the V gene TRBV20-1; 10 positions agree with TRBD2. The CDR3 has 19 amino acids. Germline trimming cut 5 bases from V and 5 bases from J; bases unmatched to any gene: 23. Per germline, CDR1 DFQATT and CDR2 SNEGSKA (reference sequence). The CDR3 loop is CSAHYPPSKSGRAGETQYF. CDR3 nucleotide sequence: TGCAGTGCTCATTATCCTCCATCAAAAAGCGGGAGGGCCGGGGAGACCCAGTACTTC.

At least ten counts were recorded for this clonotype. The chain employs TRBV11-2 and TRBJ2-1, with TRBD2 matching 7 bases. Germline V lookup: CDR1 SGHAT, CDR2 FQNNGV. Unmatched junction bases numbered 8, after V lost 1 base and J lost 8 bases. The CDR3 consists of 15 residues. CDR3: CASSLASGRYDEQFF. The CDR3 bases are TGTGCCAGCAGCTTAGCCTCCGGGAGGTACGATGAGCAGTTCTTC.

The genes are TRBV7-2 and TRBJ2-1; possibly TRBD2 for D (6 bases). This CDR3 has 14 residues. Trimming cost V 5 bases and J 9 bases, with 17 bases left between them. Looked up from germline, CDR1 is SGHTA and CDR2 is FQGNSA. The chain's CDR3 is CASSPVAGLGEQFF. As DNA, the CDR3 is TGTGCCAGCAGCCCCGTGGCGGGATTAGGTGAGCAGTTCTTC.

This chain uses TRBV7-9 with TRBJ2-1; 12 bases are shared with TRBD2. This CDR3 is 15 amino acids long. J gave up 7 bases and V 4 bases, and 5 bases lay outside the gene matches. The germline V gene encodes CDR1 SEHNR and CDR2 FQNEAQ (reference sequence). The CDR3 here is CASSSPSGRVNEQFF. CDR3 DNA: TGTGCCAGCAGCTCCCCTAGCGGGAGGGTGAATGAGCAGTTCTTC.